Listed below are T cell receptor beta chains from one sample, sequenced in a study of vaccination and CD4 T cells after COVID-19. TCRdb redid the calling of the PCR reads with MiXCR, one entry per CDR3 protein. The repertoire has 24,000 or so distinct CDR3 sequences, under 55% of them found once; the top ten carry approximately 7.5%. What these receptors recognize is not known. The sequenced sample was CD4+ T cells from blood, cultured in vitro. The source is a human donor who had recovered from COVID-19. CDR3s include the opening cysteine and the closing phenylalanine or tryptophan. Each record gives: D gene, clone size, J gene, V gene, CDR3 protein, CDR3 DNA. A D gene is named only where the DNA matches it firmly. Clone size is given for some rows only: seen once, a few or many times, or a class if the clone is expanded.

NA | NA | TRBJ2-3 | TRBV2 | CASTSTDTQYF | TGTGCCAGCACTAGCACAGATACGCAGTATTTT
NA | NA | TRBJ1-5 | TRBV28 | CATNRAGGGNQPQHF | TGTGCCACCAACCGAGCGGGGGGCGGCAATCAGCCCCAGCATTTT
TRBD2 | NA | TRBJ2-2 | TRBV6-1 | CASSRVSGGGTGELFF | TGTGCCAGCAGCCGTGTGAGCGGGGGGGGGACCGGGGAGCTGTTTTTT
NA | NA | TRBJ1-5 | TRBV12-3/TRBV12-4 | CASSSRTDVSNQPQHF | TGTGCCAGCAGTTCGCGGACTGATGTTAGCAATCAGCCCCAGCATTTT
NA | few | TRBJ1-5 | TRBV4-1 | CASSQDWLGLSGNQPQHF | TGCGCCAGCAGCCAAGATTGGTTGGGGCTATCAGGCAATCAGCCCCAGCATTTT
NA | NA | TRBJ2-3 | TRBV4-2 | CASSQDGFSTDTQYF | TGTGCCAGCAGCCAAGACGGGTTTAGCACAGATACGCAGTATTTT
NA | few | TRBJ2-3 | TRBV4-3 | CASSQTGGPQYF | TGCGCCAGCAGCCAAACCGGGGGCCCGCAGTATTTT
TRBD2 | NA | TRBJ2-5 | TRBV28 | CASRVAGETQYF | TGTGCCAGCAGAGTAGCGGGAGAGACCCAGTACTTC
NA | few | TRBJ2-1 | TRBV6-4 | CASSVTASSYNEQFF | TGTGCCAGCAGTGTAACTGCGAGCTCCTACAATGAGCAGTTCTTC
TRBD2 | NA | TRBJ2-3 | TRBV5-4 | CASSPVLAGSTDTQYF | TGTGCCAGCAGCCCAGTGCTAGCGGGGTCCACAGATACGCAGTATTTT
NA | NA | TRBJ2-2 | TRBV5-5 | CASSSDGNTGELFF | TGTGCCAGCAGCTCGGACGGGAACACCGGGGAGCTGTTTTTT
NA | NA | TRBJ2-7 | TRBV10-3 | CAISGGHPSGEQYF | TGTGCCATCAGTGGGGGACATCCCTCGGGCGAGCAGTACTTC
TRBD2 | NA | TRBJ2-7 | TRBV27 | CASRKTSGAIYEQYF | TGTGCCAGCAGAAAGACTAGCGGGGCCATCTACGAGCAGTACTTC
TRBD1 | few | TRBJ2-5 | TRBV6-1 | CASSRHLRQGIQETQYF | TGTGCCAGCAGTCGACACCTTAGACAGGGAATCCAAGAGACCCAGTACTTC
NA | NA | TRBJ1-1 | TRBV11-1 | CASSLFQGPPTEAFF | TGTGCCAGCAGCTTATTTCAAGGGCCTCCCACTGAAGCTTTCTTT
NA | few | TRBJ1-2 | TRBV7-3 | CASSLTGTANYGYTF | TGTGCCAGCAGCTTAACCGGGACCGCTAACTATGGCTACACCTTC
NA | NA | TRBJ2-7 | TRBV27 | CASSTPYEQYF | TGTGCCAGCAGTACGCCCTACGAGCAGTACTTC
TRBD1 | few | TRBJ1-2 | TRBV20-1 | CSAREPGTGDGYTF | TGCAGTGCTAGAGAACCCGGGACAGGGGACGGCTACACCTTC
NA | NA | TRBJ2-6 | TRBV5-1 | CASSLQGTGANVLTF | TGCGCCAGCAGCCTTCAGGGGACTGGGGCCAACGTCCTGACTTTC
TRBD1 | few | TRBJ1-5 | TRBV27 | CASSYRGQGNNQPQHF | TGTGCCAGCAGTTACAGGGGACAGGGGAACAATCAGCCCCAGCATTTT
NA | NA | TRBJ2-7 | TRBV14 | CASSQEVAGAYEQYF | TGTGCCAGCAGCCAAGAAGTGGCAGGCGCCTACGAGCAGTACTTC
NA | NA | TRBJ2-5 | TRBV4-2 | CASSQDLARGGETQYF | TGTGCCAGCAGCCAAGATCTAGCCCGCGGCGGGGAGACCCAGTACTTC
NA | NA | TRBJ2-7 | TRBV21-1 | CASSTPTSGCPYEQYF | TGTGCCAGCAGCACCCCGACTAGCGGGTGCCCCTACGAGCAGTACTTC
NA | NA | TRBJ1-1 | TRBV5-4 | CASSLKGWANTEAFF | TGTGCCAGCAGCTTGAAGGGGTGGGCGAACACTGAAGCTTTCTTT
TRBD1 | few | TRBJ1-1 | TRBV6-5 | CASSYSRGQGLNTEAFF | TGTGCCAGCAGTTACTCGAGAGGACAGGGGTTGAACACTGAAGCTTTCTTT
NA | NA | TRBJ1-3 | TRBV28 | CASSLGTAGNTIYF | TGTGCCAGCAGTCTGGGGACCGCTGGAAACACCATATATTTT
TRBD1 | few | TRBJ1-2 | TRBV6-2/TRBV6-3 | CASRQADRANGYTF | TGTGCCAGCAGACAAGCGGACAGGGCCAATGGCTACACCTTC
TRBD2 | few | TRBJ2-3 | TRBV6-5 | CASSTRTSGSTDTQYF | TGTGCCAGCAGTACTCGGACTAGCGGGAGCACAGATACGCAGTATTTT
TRBD1 | NA | TRBJ1-4 | TRBV20-1 | CSATGTGVEKLFF | TGCAGTGCTACCGGGACAGGGGTCGAAAAACTGTTTTTT
NA | few | TRBJ2-5 | TRBV5-1 | CASRRQQRAVAETQYF | TGCGCCAGCAGGAGACAGCAAAGGGCGGTCGCAGAGACCCAGTACTTC
TRBD2 | NA | TRBJ2-5 | TRBV28 | CASSPRTSGGETQYF | TGTGCCAGCAGTCCCCGGACTAGCGGCGGGGAGACCCAGTACTTC
NA | few | TRBJ2-5 | TRBV24-1 | CATSESGVQETQYF | TGTGCCACCAGTGAGAGCGGAGTCCAAGAGACCCAGTACTTC